This T cell receptor (beta chain) was profiled in a study of cytomegalovirus exposure and HLA in healthy donors. At the level of the study: HLA-typed donors were the source of roughly 80 million unique TCRs held in an early data release.

In the PCR, 60 Vbeta and 13 Jbeta primers were used. The data were produced by immunoSEQ multiplex PCR, yet TCRdb's version contains in-frame clones alone and is incomplete. The table lists fewer than 200,000 clones, roughly 80% of them singletons. The CDR3 contains 12 residues. The V end was cut by 2 bases, the J end by 8 bases, with 9 bases between. Per germline, CDR1 MNHNY and CDR2 SVGAGI (reference sequence). The rearrangement joins TRBV6-6 to TRBJ1-1; possible D gene TRBD1, 6 bases. The source material was PBMCs. The receptor's source is a young woman in good health and CMV-seronegative. The CDR3 nucleotides are TGTGCCAGCAGTTACCTCGGACAGGAAGCTTTCTTT. Amino acid sequence: CASSYLGQEAFF.